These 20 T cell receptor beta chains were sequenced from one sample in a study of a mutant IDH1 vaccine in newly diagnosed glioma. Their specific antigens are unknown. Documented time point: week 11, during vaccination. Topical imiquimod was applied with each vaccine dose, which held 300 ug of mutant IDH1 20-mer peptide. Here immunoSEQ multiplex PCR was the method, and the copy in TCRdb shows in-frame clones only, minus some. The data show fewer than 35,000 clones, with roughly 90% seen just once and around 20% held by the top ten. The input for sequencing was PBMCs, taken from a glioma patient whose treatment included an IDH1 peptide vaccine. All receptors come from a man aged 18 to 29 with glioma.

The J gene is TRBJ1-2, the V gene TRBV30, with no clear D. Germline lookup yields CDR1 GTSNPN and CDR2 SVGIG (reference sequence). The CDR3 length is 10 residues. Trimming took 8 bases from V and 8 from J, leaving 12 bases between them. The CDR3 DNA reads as TGTGCCGTGGACGGCGGCGGCTACACCTTC. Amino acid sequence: CAVDGGGYTF.

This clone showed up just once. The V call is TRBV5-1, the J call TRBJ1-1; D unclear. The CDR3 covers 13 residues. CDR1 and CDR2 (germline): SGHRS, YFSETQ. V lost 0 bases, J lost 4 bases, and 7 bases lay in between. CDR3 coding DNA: TGCGCCAGCAGCTTGGTCCCGGGCACTGAAGCTTTCTTT. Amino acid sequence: CASSLVPGTEAFF.

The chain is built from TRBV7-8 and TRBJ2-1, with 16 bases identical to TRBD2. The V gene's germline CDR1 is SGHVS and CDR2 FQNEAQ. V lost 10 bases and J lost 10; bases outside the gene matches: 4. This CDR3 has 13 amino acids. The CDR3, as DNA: TGTGCCACCTGGGGACTAGCGGGAGGGGAGCAGTTCTTC. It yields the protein CATWGLAGGEQFF.

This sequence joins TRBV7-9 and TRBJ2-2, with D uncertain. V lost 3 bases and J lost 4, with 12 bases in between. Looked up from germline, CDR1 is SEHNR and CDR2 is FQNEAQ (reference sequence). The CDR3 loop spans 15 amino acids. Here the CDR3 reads CASSFGQAGTGELFF. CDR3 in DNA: TGTGCCAGCAGCTTCGGCCAGGCCGGCACCGGGGAGCTGTTTTTT. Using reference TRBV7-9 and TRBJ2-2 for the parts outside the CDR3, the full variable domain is DTGVSQNPRHKITKRGQNVTFRCDPISEHNRLYWYRQTLGQGPEFLTYFQNEAQLEKSRLLSDRFSAERPKGSFSTLEIQRTEQGDSAMYLCASSFGQAGTGELFFGEGSRLTVL.

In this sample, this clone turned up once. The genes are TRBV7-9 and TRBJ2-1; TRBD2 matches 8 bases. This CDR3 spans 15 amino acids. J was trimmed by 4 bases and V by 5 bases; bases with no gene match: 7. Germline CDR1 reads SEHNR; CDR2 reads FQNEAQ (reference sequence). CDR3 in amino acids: CASSPEASGYNEQFF. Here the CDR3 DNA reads TGTGCCAGCAGCCCCGAAGCTAGCGGGTACAATGAGCAGTTCTTC.

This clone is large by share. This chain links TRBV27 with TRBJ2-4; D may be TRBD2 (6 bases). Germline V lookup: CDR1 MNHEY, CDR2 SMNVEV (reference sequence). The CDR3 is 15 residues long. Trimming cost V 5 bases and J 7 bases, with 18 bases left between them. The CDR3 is CASSPAAGPGNIQYF. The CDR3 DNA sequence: TGTGCCAGCAGTCCAGCCGCGGGGCCGGGGAACATTCAGTACTTC.

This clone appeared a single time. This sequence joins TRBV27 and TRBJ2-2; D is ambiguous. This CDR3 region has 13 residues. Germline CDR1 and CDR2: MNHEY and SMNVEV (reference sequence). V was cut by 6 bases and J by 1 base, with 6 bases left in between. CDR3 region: CASRLLNTGELFF. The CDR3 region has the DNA TGTGCCAGCAGGCTTTTGAACACCGGGGAGCTGTTTTTT.

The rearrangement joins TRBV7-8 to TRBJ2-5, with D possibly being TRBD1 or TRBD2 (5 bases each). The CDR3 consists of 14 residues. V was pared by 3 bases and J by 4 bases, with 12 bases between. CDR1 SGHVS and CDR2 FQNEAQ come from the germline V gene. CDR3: CASSFPGGGETQYF. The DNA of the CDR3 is TGTGCCAGCAGCTTTCCTGGGGGTGGAGAGACCCAGTACTTC.

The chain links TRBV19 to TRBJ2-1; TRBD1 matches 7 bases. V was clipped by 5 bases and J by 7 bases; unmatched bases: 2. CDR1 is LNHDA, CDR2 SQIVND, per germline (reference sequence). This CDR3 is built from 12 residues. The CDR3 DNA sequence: TGTGCCAGTAGTCAGACAGGGAATGAGCAGTTCTTC. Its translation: CASSQTGNEQFF.

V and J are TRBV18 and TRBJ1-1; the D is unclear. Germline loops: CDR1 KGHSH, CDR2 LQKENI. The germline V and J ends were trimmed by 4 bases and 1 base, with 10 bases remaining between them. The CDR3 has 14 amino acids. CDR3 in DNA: TGTGCCAGCTCACTAACGGGTCCGAACACTGAAGCTTTCTTT. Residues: CASSLTGPNTEAFF.

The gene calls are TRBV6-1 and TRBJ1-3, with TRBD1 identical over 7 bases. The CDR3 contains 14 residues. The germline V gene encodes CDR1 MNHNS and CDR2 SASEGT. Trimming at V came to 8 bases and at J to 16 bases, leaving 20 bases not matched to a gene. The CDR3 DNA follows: TGTGCCAGCTACGATAGACGACAGGGTAGAGCCCCGTATTTT. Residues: CASYDRRQGRAPYF.

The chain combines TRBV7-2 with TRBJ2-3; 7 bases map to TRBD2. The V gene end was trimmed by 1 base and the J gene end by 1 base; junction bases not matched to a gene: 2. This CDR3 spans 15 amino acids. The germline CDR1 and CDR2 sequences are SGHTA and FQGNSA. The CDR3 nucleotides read TGTGCCAGCAGCTTAGATACTAGCGGCACAGATACGCAGTATTTT. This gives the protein CASSLDTSGTDTQYF.

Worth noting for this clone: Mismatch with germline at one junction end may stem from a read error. The chain's CDR3 is CASSVLPSTEAFF. CDR3 DNA sequence: TGTGCCAGCAGCGTACTCCCTTCGACTGAAGCCTTCTTT. The chain joins TRBV9 to TRBJ1-1; D gene ambiguous. Germline V lookup: CDR1 SGDLS, CDR2 YYNGEE. The CDR3 sequence is 13 residues long.

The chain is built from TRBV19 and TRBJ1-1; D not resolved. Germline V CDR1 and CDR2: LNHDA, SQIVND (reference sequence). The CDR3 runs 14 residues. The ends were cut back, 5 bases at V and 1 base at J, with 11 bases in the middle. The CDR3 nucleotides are TGTGCCAGTAGTTTGACACGTTCGAACACTGAAGCTTTCTTT. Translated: CASSLTRSNTEAFF.

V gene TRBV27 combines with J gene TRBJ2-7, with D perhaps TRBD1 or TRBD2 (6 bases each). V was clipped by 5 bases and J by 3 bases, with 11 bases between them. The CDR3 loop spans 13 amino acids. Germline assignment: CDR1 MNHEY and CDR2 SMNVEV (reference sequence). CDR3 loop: CASSPGGGYEQYF. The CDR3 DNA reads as TGTGCCAGCAGTCCCGGAGGGGGCTACGAGCAGTACTTC.

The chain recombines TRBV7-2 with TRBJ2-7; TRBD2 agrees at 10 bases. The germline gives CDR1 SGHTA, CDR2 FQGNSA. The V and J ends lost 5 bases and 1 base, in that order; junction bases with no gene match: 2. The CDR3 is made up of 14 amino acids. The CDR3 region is CASSALAGSYEQYF. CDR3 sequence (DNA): TGTGCCAGCAGCGCACTAGCGGGGTCCTACGAGCAGTACTTC. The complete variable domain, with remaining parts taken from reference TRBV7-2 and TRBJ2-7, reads GAGVSQSPSNKVTEKGKDVELRCDPISGHTALYWYRQSLGQGLEFLIYFQGNSAPDKSGLPSDRFSAERTGGSVSTLTIQRTQQEDSAVYLCASSALAGSYEQYFGPGTRLTVT.

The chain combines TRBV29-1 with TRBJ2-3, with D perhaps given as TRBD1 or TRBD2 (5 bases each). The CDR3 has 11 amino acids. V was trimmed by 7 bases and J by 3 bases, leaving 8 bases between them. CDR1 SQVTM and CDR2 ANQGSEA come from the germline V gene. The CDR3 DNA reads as TGCAGCGGGGGGAGAACAGATACGCAGTATTTT. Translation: CSGGRTDTQYF.

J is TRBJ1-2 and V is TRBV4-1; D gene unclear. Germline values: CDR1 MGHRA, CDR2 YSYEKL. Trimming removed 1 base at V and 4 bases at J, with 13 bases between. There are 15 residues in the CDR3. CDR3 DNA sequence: TGCGCCAGCAGCCAAGGTTCGGGTCTTGTCTATGGCTACACCTTC. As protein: CASSQGSGLVYGYTF.

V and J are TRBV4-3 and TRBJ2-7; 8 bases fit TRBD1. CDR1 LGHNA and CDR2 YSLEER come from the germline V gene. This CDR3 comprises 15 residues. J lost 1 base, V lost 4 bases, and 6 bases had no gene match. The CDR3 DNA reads TGCGCCAGCAGCCTTGACAGGGGTACTTCCTACGAGCAGTACTTC. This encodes CASSLDRGTSYEQYF.

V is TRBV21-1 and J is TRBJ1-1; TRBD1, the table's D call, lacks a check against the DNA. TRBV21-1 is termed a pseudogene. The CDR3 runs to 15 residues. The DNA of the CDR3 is TGTGCCAGCAGCAAAGGGGCAGGGGGCATGGGTGAAGCTTTCTTT. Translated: CASSKGAGGMGEAFF.